These 3 T cell receptor beta chains came from one sample sequenced in a study of PD-1 blockade in classical Hodgkin lymphoma (TCRdb year 2020). To prepare the library, the immunoSEQ multiplex PCR assay was applied. This is the immuneACCESS table as TCRdb keeps it, with only in-frame sequences that have V and J called. A part of the clones is gone; compared with another copy, unresolved V genes explain less than half, and the rest is unexplained. This sample has tens of thousands of clones in its table, and approximately 90% of those were observed once. 6.5% to 9% of the sample comes from the top ten. This sample's time point label indicates: cycle 4 day 1 (C4D1), after six to seven weeks of nivolumab. All trial patients had relapsed after autologous stem cell transplantation, with cohorts A, B and C differing in prior brentuximab vedotin exposure. The sequencing here drew on peripheral blood mononuclear cells (PBMCs), taken before the fourth cycle of nivolumab. The source is a human donor with classical Hodgkin lymphoma.

The V call is TRBV5-1, the J call TRBJ1-4, with TRBD1 as a possible D gene (5 bases). V lost 4 bases to trimming and J lost 3 bases, with 7 bases between them. The germline V gene has CDR1 SGHRS and CDR2 YFSETQ. The CDR3 length is 13 residues. The CDR3 region is CASSPQANEKLFF. In DNA, the CDR3 is TGCGCCAGCAGCCCACAGGCTAATGAAAAACTGTTTTTT. Combining the CDR3 with reference TRBV5-1 and TRBJ1-4 gives the whole variable domain KAGVTQTPRYLIKTRGQQVTLSCSPISGHRSVSWYQQTPGQGLQFLFEYFSETQRNKGNFPGRFSGRQFSNSRSEMNVSTLELGDSALYLCASSPQANEKLFFGSGTQLSVL.

The V call is TRBV5-5, the J call TRBJ1-1; D not resolved. This CDR3 spans 12 amino acids. V lost 4 bases and J 7 bases, leaving 11 bases between the germline ends. The germline CDR1 and CDR2 sequences are SGHKS and YYEKEE (reference sequence). This CDR3 reads CASSPGRLEAFF. CDR3 nucleotide sequence: TGTGCCAGCAGCCCCGGACGGCTTGAAGCTTTCTTT.

V is TRBV15 and J is TRBJ1-6; D remains unclear. There are 18 residues in the CDR3. The germline V gene encodes CDR1 LNHNV and CDR2 YYDKDF (reference sequence). Deletions cut 0 bases from V and 4 bases from J, with 16 bases between. The CDR3 sequence is CATSRDYEGTTYNSPLHF. The CDR3 bases are TGTGCCACCAGCAGAGATTACGAGGGAACCACTTATAATTCACCCCTCCACTTT.